This entry concerns a single T cell receptor (beta chain). The sample belongs to a study of blood T cell repertoires in COVID-19. The table came from immunoSEQ multiplex PCR; TCRdb's copy has only in-frame clones and leaves some out. The sample lists some 300,000 clones, 85% to 90% occurring once. The receptor's source is a woman aged 25 to 39 who had recovered from COVID-19. The sequenced material came from PBMCs or T cells enriched from blood (not recorded which).

CDR3 region: CASSQDWESGFTGELFF. The CDR3 nucleotides are TGTGCCAGCAGCCAAGATTGGGAGTCAGGCTTCACCGGGGAGCTGTTTTTT. The chain recombines TRBV4-2 with TRBJ2-2, with D maybe TRBD2 (5 bases). Germline CDR1 and CDR2: LGHNA and YNFKEQ. The CDR3 totals 17 residues. Trimming stripped 0 bases from V and 4 bases from J, with 15 bases between.